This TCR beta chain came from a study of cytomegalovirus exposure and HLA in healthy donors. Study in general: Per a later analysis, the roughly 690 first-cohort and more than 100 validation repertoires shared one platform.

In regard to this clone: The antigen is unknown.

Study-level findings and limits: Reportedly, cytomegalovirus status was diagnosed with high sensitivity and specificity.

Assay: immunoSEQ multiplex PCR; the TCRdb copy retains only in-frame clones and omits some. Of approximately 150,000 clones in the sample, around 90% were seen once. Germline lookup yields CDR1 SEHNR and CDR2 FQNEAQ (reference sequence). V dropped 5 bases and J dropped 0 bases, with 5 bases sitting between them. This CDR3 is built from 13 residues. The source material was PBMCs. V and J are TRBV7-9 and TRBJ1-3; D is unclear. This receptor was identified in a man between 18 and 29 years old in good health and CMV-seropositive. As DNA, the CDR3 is TGTGCCAGCAGCCAGTACTCTGGAAACACCATATATTTT. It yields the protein CASSQYSGNTIYF.